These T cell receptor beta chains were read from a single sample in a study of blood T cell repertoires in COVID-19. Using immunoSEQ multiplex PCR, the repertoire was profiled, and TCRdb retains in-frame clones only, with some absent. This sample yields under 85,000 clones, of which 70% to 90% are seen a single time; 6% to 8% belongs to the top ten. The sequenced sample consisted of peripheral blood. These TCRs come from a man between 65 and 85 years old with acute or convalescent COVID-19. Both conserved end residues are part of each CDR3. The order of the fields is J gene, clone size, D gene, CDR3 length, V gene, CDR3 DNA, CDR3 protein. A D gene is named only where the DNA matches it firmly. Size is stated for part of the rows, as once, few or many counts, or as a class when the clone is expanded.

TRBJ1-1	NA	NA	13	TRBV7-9	TGTGCCAGCAGCCCCGGGGGACCCACTGAAGCTTTCTTT	CASSPGGPTEAFF
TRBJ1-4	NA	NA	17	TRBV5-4	TGTGCCAGCAGCTTCGGAATGGGGGGACCCACTAATGAAAAACTGTTTTTT	CASSFGMGGPTNEKLFF
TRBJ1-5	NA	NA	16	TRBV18	TGTGCCAGCTCACAGCCCGGGACCCAAGGGGGTCAGCCCCAGCATTTT	CASSQPGTQGGQPQHF
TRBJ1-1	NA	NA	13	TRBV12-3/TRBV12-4	TGTGCCAGCAGTTTATTAAAGCCCCCAAGTGCTTTCTTT	CASSLLKPPSAFF
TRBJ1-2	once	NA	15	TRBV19	TGTGCCAGTAGTATTACCCTGCTGGGCAACTATGGCTACACCTTC	CASSITLLGNYGYTF
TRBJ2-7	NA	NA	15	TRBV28	TGTGCCAGCACGTCGGGGGACAGAACCTCCTACGAGCAGTACTTC	CASTSGDRTSYEQYF
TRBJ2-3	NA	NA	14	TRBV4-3	TGCGCCAGCAGCCAAGACCCTCAGGGGGATACGCAGTATTTT	CASSQDPQGDTQYF
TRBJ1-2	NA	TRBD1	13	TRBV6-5	TGTGCCAGCAGGGGGGGACAGGGGAATGGCTACACCTTC	CASRGGQGNGYTF
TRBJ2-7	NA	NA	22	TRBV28	TGTGCCAGCAGTTTAAGTGGTTGGGTCCGGGACTCAAACCTCAGGAGCTCCTACGAGCAGTACTTC	CASSLSGWVRDSNLRSSYEQYF
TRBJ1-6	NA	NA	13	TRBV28	TGTGCCAACAGTAGGGACACTTATTCACCCCTCCACTTT	CANSRDTYSPLHF
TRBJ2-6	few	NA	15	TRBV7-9	TGTGCCAGCAGCAGAGAGCAGGCTGGGGCCAACGTCCTGACTTTC	CASSREQAGANVLTF
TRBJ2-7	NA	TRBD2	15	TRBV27	TGTGCCAGCAGTTTAGGGGTAGCGGGTACCTACGAGCAGTACTTC	CASSLGVAGTYEQYF
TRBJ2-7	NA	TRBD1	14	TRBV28	TGTGCCAGCACCCCGACAGGGGTGCCCTACGAGCAGTACTTC	CASTPTGVPYEQYF
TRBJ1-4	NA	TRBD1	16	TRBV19	TGTGCCAGTAGTGCTACCCCCGGGACAGTAAATGAAAAACTGTTTTTT	CASSATPGTVNEKLFF
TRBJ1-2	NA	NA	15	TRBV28	TGTGCCAGCAGTTTCCCCACAGGGACCAACTATGGCTACACCTTC	CASSFPTGTNYGYTF
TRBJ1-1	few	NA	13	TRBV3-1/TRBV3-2	TGTGCCAGCAGTCCTAACGCCCCGCCGGGAGCTTTCTTT	CASSPNAPPGAFF
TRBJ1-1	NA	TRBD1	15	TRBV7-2	TGTGCCAGCAGCTTAGGGGGACAGGGGGTTCCTGAAGCTTTCTTT	CASSLGGQGVPEAFF
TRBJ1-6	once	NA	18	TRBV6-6	TGTGCCAGCAGTCGCCAGGGGTTGGTCGGCTCCTATAATTCACCCCTCCACTTT	CASSRQGLVGSYNSPLHF
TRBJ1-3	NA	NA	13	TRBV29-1	TGCAGCGTTGGTGGGCTTCTTGGAAACACCATATATTTT	CSVGGLLGNTIYF
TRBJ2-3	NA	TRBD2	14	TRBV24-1	TGTGCCACCAGTTTAGCGGGGGGGACTCGGACGCAGTATTTT	CATSLAGGTRTQYF
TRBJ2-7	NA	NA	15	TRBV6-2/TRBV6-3	TGTGCCAGCAGTTACTCCCTGGCAGGAACCTACGAGCAGTACTTC	CASSYSLAGTYEQYF
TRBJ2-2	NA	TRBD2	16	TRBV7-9	TGTGCCAGCACAAGTCTAGCGGGAGGGGGACCCGGGGAGCTGTTTTTT	CASTSLAGGGPGELFF
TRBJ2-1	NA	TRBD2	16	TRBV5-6	TGTGCCAGCAGTCCGGGGCGGGAGGGGATTTACAATGAGCAGTTCTTC	CASSPGREGIYNEQFF
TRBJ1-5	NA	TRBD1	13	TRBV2	TGTGCCAGCAGTACAGGGGAATATCAGCCCCAGCATTTT	CASSTGEYQPQHF
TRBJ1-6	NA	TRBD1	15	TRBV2	TGTGCCAGCAGTGTGGGACAGGGGAATAATTCACCCCTCCACTTT	CASSVGQGNNSPLHF
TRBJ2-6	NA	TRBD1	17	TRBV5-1	TGCGCCAGCAGCTTCGGGACAGTATATTCTGGGGCCAACGTCCTGACTTTC	CASSFGTVYSGANVLTF
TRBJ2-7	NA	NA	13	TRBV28	TGTGCCAGCACCCCAGGGCGAGCCTACGAGCAGTACTTC	CASTPGRAYEQYF
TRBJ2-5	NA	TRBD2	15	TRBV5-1	TGCGCCAGCAGCTTGGCGTTAGCGGGGTCAGAGACCCAGTACTTC	CASSLALAGSETQYF
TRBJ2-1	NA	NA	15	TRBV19	TGTGCCAGTAGTATACGGGATTTGTCCTACAATGAGCAGTTCTTC	CASSIRDLSYNEQFF
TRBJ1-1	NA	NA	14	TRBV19	TGTGCCAGTAGTATTTCCGGGATGAACACTGAAGCTTTCTTT	CASSISGMNTEAFF
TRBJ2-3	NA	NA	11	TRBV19	TGTGCCAGTAGTATAGCGGATACGCAGTATTTT	CASSIADTQYF
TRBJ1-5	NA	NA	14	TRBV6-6	TGTGCCAGCACCCCCGCTCAGGCCAATCAGCCCCAGCATTTT	CASTPAQANQPQHF
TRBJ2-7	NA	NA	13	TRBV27	TGTGCCAGCAGTTTATCTGCGGTCAACGAGCAGTACTTC	CASSLSAVNEQYF
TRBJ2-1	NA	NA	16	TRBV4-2	TGTGCCAGCAGCCAAGACCGACTGAGCTCCTACAATGAGCAGTTCTTC	CASSQDRLSSYNEQFF
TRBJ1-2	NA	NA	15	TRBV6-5	TGTGCCAGCAGGCCTACAGACCCCAATAACTATGGCTACACCTTC	CASRPTDPNNYGYTF
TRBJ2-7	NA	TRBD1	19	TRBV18	TGTGCCAGCTCACCACTGGTGCTTGGACAGGGATCTGCCTACTACGAGCAGTACTTC	CASSPLVLGQGSAYYEQYF
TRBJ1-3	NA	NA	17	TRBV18	TGTGCCAGCTCAGCAATTACAGGGTACAAGTCTGGAAACACCATATATTTT	CASSAITGYKSGNTIYF
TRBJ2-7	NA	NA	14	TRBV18	TGTGCCAGCTCACCTTGGCGGGATTCCTACGAGCAGTACTTC	CASSPWRDSYEQYF
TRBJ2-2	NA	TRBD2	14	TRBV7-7	TGTGCTAGCAGCAATAGCGGGAGCACCGGGGAGCTGTTTTTT	CASSNSGSTGELFF
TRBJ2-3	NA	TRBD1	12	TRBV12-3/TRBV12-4	TGTGCCAGCAGCCCGACAGGGGGTACGCAGTATTTT	CASSPTGGTQYF
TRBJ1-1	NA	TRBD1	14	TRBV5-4	TGTGCCAGCAGCGCGGGACAGGCGAACACTGAAGCTTTCTTT	CASSAGQANTEAFF
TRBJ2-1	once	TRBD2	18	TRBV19	TGTGCCAGTAGTATAGCTAGCGGGAGCCCGTCCCCCTACAATGAGCAGTTCTTC	CASSIASGSPSPYNEQFF
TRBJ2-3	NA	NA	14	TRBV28	TGTGCCAGCAGCCCGGCGGGCAGCACAGATACGCAGTATTTT	CASSPAGSTDTQYF
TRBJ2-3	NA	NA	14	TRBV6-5	TGTGCCAGCAGGACAGTGGGCGGCACAGATACGCAGTATTTT	CASRTVGGTDTQYF
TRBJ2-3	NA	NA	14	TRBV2	TGTGCCAGCAGTTCTTTACTAGCAACAGATACGCAGTATTTT	CASSSLLATDTQYF
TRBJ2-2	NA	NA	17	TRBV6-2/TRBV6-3	TGTGCCAGCAGTTCCCCCTGGGGGCGTTTTCAGGCCGGGGAGCTGTTTTTT	CASSSPWGRFQAGELFF
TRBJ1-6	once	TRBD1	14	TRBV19	TGTGCCAGTAGTATCTTGGGACAGGGTTCACCCCTCCACTTT	CASSILGQGSPLHF
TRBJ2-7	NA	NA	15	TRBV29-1	TGCAGCGTTGAAGATCGTTGGCCGGGGGCCTACGAGCAGTACTTC	CSVEDRWPGAYEQYF
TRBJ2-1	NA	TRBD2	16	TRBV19	TGTGCCAGTAGTATCCCCGGGCGGGAGGTTTACAATGAGCAGTTCTTC	CASSIPGREVYNEQFF
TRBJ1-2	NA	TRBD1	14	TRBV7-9	TGTGCCAGCAGCCCAGGGACAGGGGACAATGGCTACACCTTC	CASSPGTGDNGYTF